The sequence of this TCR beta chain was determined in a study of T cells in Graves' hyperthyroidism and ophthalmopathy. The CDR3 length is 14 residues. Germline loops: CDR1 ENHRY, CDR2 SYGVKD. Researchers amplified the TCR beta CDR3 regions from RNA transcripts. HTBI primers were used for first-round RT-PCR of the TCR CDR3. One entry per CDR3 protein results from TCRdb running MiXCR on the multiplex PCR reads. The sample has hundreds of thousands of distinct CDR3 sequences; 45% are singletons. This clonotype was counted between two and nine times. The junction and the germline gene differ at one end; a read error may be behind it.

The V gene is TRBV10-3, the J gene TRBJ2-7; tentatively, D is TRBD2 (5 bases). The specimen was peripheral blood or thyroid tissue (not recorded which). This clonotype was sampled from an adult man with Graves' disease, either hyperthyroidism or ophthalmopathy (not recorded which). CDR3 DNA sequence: TGTGCCAGCAGTGTAGAGGACTTCTCCTACGAGCAGTACTTC. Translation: CASSVEDFSYEQYF.